This T cell receptor (beta chain) comes out of a study of shared clonotypes between healthy human individuals. CD45RO-negative cells were positively selected for CCR7, leaving out terminally differentiated effector memory CD45RA+ cells. Germline V gene sequence: CDR1 LNHNV, CDR2 YYDKDF (reference sequence). The germline V and J ends were trimmed by 5 bases and 2 bases, with 7 bases remaining between them. This CDR3 has 13 amino acids. Profiled with immunoSEQ multiplex PCR; TCRdb holds only in-frame clones, not every one. The table lists millions of clones, about 95% of them singletons. The clonotype comes from a young man in good health. Sequences were obtained from naive CD8+ T cells sorted from blood. This chain uses TRBV15 with TRBJ2-1, with no clear D. This CDR3 reads CATSLDPYNEQFF. In DNA, the CDR3 is TGTGCCACCAGCCTCGACCCCTACAATGAGCAGTTCTTC.